This T cell receptor beta chain was captured by sequencing in a study of human T cells and chemical hapten exposure. Study summary: There were weekly diphenylcyclopropenone doses to the scalp for patients throughout the approximately 25-week study.

Time point of the sample: patch test 2, 6 weeks after DPC sensitization. Treatment in this sample: therapeutic diphenylcyclopropenone sensitization with weekly scalp DPC. Blood draws preceded each patch test application. The CDR3 extends over 17 amino acids. CDR1 and CDR2 from the germline V gene are SNHLY and FYNNEI. V lost 4 bases and J lost 9; bases outside the gene matches: 11. In its sample, this clonotype was seen once. TCRdb analysed the RACE reads with MiXCR anew, one entry per CDR3 protein. The sample has more than 75,000 distinct CDR3 sequences, 10% seen once; the top ten hold 2% to 2.5%. The TCR was taken from a woman in her twenties or thirties with alopecia areata. Some clones in this sample may be carry-over from other donors' samples. This chain joins TRBV2 and TRBJ2-1, with 14 bases fitting TRBD2. Sample: whole blood, taken in connection with sensitization to the hapten diphenylcyclopropenone (DPC). The CDR3 sequence: CASSALRLAGGHGEQFF. The CDR3 DNA reads as TGTGCCAGCAGTGCCCTTCGACTAGCGGGGGGGCACGGTGAGCAGTTCTTC.